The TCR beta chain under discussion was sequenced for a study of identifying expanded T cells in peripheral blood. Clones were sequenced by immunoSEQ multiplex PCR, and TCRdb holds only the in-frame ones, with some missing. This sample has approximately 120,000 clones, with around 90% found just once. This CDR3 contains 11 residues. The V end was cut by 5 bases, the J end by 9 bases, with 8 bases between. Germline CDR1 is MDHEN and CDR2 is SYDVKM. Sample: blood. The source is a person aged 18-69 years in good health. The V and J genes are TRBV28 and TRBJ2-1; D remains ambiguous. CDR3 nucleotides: TGTGCCAGCAGTCGGCCTTCTGAGCAGTTCTTC. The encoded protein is CASSRPSEQFF.